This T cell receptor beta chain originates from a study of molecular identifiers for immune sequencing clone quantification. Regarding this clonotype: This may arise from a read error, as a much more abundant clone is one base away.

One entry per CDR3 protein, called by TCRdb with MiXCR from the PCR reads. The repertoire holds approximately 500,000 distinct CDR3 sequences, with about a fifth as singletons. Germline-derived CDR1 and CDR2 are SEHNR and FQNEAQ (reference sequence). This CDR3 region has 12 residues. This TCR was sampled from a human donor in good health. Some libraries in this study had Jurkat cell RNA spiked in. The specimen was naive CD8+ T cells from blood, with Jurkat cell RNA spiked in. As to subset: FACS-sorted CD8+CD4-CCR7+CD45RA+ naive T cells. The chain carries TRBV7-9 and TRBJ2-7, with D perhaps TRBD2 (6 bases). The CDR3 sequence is CVSSQTSYEQYF. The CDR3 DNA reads TGTGTCAGCAGCCAGACTAGCTACGAGCAGTACTTC.